The rows below give T cell receptor beta chains drawn from one sample of a study of blood T cell repertoires in COVID-19. The data were produced by immunoSEQ multiplex PCR, yet TCRdb's version contains in-frame clones alone and is incomplete. The sample carries some 490,000 clones, 80% to 90% recorded once. Input material: peripheral blood. These receptors were obtained from a human donor in a cohort sampled during active COVID-19. The CDR3 runs from the conserved cysteine through the conserved F or W. Fields, in order: D gene, J gene, clone size, V gene, CDR3 DNA, CDR3 protein. D genes are given only for firm matches. Only some rows state a clone size, as once, few, many or a class for expanded clones.

TRBD2 TRBJ2-7 few TRBV6-5 TGTGCCAGCAGAGTAGCGGGAGGGCCATCCTACGAGCAGTACTTC CASRVAGGPSYEQYF
TRBD1 TRBJ1-5 . TRBV19 TGTGCCAGTAGTATTTTCTTGGGACAGGGGGATCAGCCCCAGCATTTT CASSIFLGQGDQPQHF
. TRBJ1-4 . TRBV7-8 TGTGCCAGCAGCCCCCATATGGAGGAAAAACTGTTTTTT CASSPHMEEKLFF
TRBD1 TRBJ1-2 few TRBV7-2 TGTGCCAGCAGGCGCCAGGGGGCTCGCTGGGGCTACACCTTC CASRRQGARWGYTF
TRBD2 TRBJ2-1 . TRBV19 TGTGCCAGTAGGTTAGGAGATAGCGGGAGGGGTGAGCAGTTCTTC CASRLGDSGRGEQFF
TRBD2 TRBJ2-1 . TRBV19 TGTGCCAGTAGTAGGCTAGCGGGAGGGCTAGGCAATGAGCAGTTCTTC CASSRLAGGLGNEQFF
. TRBJ2-1 . TRBV29-1 TGCAGCGCTCAAACATACAATGAGCAGTTCTTC CSAQTYNEQFF
. TRBJ2-1 . TRBV10-3 TGTGCCATCAGTGAAGCGGAGGCCCACAATGAGCAGTTCTTC CAISEAEAHNEQFF
. TRBJ2-1 . TRBV6-6 TGTGCCAGCACCAGGGGGGAATACAATGAGCAGTTCTTC CASTRGEYNEQFF
TRBD1 TRBJ1-5 . TRBV6-1 TGTGCCAGCAGTTCCAGACAGGGTGGCAATCAGCCCCAGCATTTT CASSSRQGGNQPQHF
. TRBJ2-5 . TRBV3-1/TRBV3-2 TGTGCCAGCAGCCAGCCGCAGGAGACCCAGTACTTC CASSQPQETQYF
TRBD2 TRBJ2-1 . TRBV19 TGTGCCAGTAGTACAAGCGGGAGGACCCGAGAGCAGTTCTTC CASSTSGRTREQFF
TRBD1 TRBJ1-5 . TRBV30 TGTGCCTGGAGTGTAGGGACAGTTTATAGCAATCAGCCCCAGCATTTT CAWSVGTVYSNQPQHF
TRBD2 TRBJ2-4 once TRBV4-1 TGCGCCAGCAGCCAATTAGGACTAGCGAAAAACATTCAGTACTTC CASSQLGLAKNIQYF
. TRBJ1-2 . TRBV30 TGTGCCTGGAGTTTAATCCCCTCCGGCTACACCTTC CAWSLIPSGYTF
. TRBJ1-4 . TRBV4-3 TGCGCCAGCAGCCAAGACTTGCAGGCGACAGCCTCTAATGAAAAACTGTTTTTT CASSQDLQATASNEKLFF
. TRBJ2-2 . TRBV7-3 TGTGCCAGCAGCTTATTTTCGGAGCCGAACACCGGGGAGCTGTTTTTT CASSLFSEPNTGELFF
. TRBJ1-5 . TRBV6-1 TGTGCCAGCAGTGAATTTTCGAACATCAATCAGCCCCAGCATTTT CASSEFSNINQPQHF
TRBD1 TRBJ2-1 . TRBV15 TGTGCCACCAGCAGATTCCTTACAGGGGTCGTTGAGCAGTTCTTC CATSRFLTGVVEQFF
. TRBJ2-7 . TRBV28 TGTGCCAGCAGTTTAGACAGCTTCGTCTCCTACGAGCAGTACTTC CASSLDSFVSYEQYF
. TRBJ2-7 . TRBV7-3 TGTGCCAGCAGCCCACAGGGTTCCCTCTACGAGCAGTACTTC CASSPQGSLYEQYF
TRBD1 TRBJ2-5 . TRBV29-1 TGCAGCGTCGCGAGGGACAGGGTCCAAGAGACCCAGTACTTC CSVARDRVQETQYF
TRBD1 TRBJ2-5 once TRBV18 TGTGCCAGCTCACCGGGACAGGCCGCGGAGACCCAGTACTTC CASSPGQAAETQYF
. TRBJ1-4 . TRBV3-1/TRBV3-2 TGTGCCAGCAGTCAAGCGGGGGAGGGGGAAAAACTGTTTTTT CASSQAGEGEKLFF
. TRBJ2-3 . TRBV11-3 TGTGCCAGCAGCTCAACAGCTAACACAGATACGCAGTATTTT CASSSTANTDTQYF
. TRBJ1-1 . TRBV29-1 TGCAGCGTTGTGGACTCGAAGAACACTGAAGCTTTCTTT CSVVDSKNTEAFF
. TRBJ2-1 . TRBV7-9 TGTGCCAGCAGCCTGCCCACTAGCAATGAGCAGTTCTTC CASSLPTSNEQFF